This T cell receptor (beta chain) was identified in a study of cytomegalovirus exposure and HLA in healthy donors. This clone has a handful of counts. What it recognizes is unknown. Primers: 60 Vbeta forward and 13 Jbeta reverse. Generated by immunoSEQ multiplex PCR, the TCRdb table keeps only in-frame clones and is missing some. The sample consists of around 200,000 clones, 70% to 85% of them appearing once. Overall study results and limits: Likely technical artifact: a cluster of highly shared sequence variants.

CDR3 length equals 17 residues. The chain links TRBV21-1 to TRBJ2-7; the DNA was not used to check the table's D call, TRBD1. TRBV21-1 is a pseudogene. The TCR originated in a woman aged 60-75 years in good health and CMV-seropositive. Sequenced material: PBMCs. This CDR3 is CASSNWRKGIDPYEQYF. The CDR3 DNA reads TGTGCCAGCAGCAATTGGCGGAAGGGGATCGACCCCTACGAGCAGTACTTC.